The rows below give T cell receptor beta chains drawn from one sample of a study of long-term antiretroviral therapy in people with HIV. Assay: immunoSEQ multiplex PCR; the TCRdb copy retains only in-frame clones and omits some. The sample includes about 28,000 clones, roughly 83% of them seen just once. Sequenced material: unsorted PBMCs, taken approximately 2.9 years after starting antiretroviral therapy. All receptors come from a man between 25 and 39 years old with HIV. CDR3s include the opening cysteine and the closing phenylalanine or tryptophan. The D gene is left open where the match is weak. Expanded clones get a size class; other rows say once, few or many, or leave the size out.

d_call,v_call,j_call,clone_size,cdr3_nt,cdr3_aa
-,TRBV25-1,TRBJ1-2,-,TGTGCCAGCAGTGAATCGGGCAGGACCCATGGCTACACCTTC,CASSESGRTHGYTF
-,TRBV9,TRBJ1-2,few,TGTGCCAGCAGCGTAGTCCCAGGGAGGGACTATGGCTACACCTTC,CASSVVPGRDYGYTF
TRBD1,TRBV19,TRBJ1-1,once,TGTGCCAGTAGCTTAATGGGACAGCACACTGAAGCTTTCTTT,CASSLMGQHTEAFF
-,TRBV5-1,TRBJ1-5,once,TGCGCCAGCAGCATCGTGGGCGGTAGCAATCAGCCCCAGCATTTT,CASSIVGGSNQPQHF
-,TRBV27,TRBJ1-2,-,TGTGCCAGCAGTCCATTAACGGGACATATCTATGGCTACACCTTC,CASSPLTGHIYGYTF
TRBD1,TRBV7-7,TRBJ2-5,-,TGTGCTAGCAGCTTAGCGTGGGGACAGCAAGAGACCCAGTACTTC,CASSLAWGQQETQYF
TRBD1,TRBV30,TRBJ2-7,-,TGTGCCTGGAACGGACAGGGATTCGCCGAGCAGTACTTC,CAWNGQGFAEQYF
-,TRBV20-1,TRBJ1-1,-,TGCAGTGCCCCCCATGGGGTTCAAGCTTTCTTT,CSAPHGVQAFF
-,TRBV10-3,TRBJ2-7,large,TGTGCCATCAGTGGGCCCGGCGAGCAGTACTTC,CAISGPGEQYF
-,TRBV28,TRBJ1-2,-,TGTGCCAGCAGGGGGTCCTATGGCTACACCTTC,CASRGSYGYTF
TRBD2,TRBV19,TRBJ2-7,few,TGTGCCAGTAGTCCCGGACGGGGGGCCTACGAGCAGTACTTC,CASSPGRGAYEQYF
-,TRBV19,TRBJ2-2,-,TGTGCCAGTAGCTCAGGGGTCAGAGGGACCGGGGAGCTGTTTTTT,CASSSGVRGTGELFF
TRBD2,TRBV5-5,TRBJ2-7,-,TGTGCCAGCAGCACCATCACGACTAGCGGGGCCAGTGGTTCCTACGAGCAGTACTTC,CASSTITTSGASGSYEQYF
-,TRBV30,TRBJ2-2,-,TGTGCCTGGAGTGGCCTGGACACATTTAACACCGGGGAGCTGTTTTTT,CAWSGLDTFNTGELFF
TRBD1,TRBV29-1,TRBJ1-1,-,TGCAGCGCCGTGACAGGGGAGAACACTGAAGCTTTCTTT,CSAVTGENTEAFF